This T cell receptor beta chain was sequenced during a study of T-cell reconstitution after alpha-beta-depleted transplantation in children. Study findings and constraints: One year post-transplant, T-cell counts and diversity were largely derived from T cells produced anew. From surviving recipient T cells and thymic progenitors came the high day-60 TCRbeta diversity observed in some patients. Reported findings indicate that, about two months after transplant, alpha-beta T cells came from several hundred expanded clones, which were derived from non-depleted graft cells.

A TCRbeta library incorporating unique molecular identifiers was prepared. TCRdb re-derived calls from the PCR reads in MiXCR, one entry per CDR3 protein. In the table there are about 29,000 distinct CDR3 sequences, roughly 6.3% of which are singletons. Germline V lookup: CDR1 ENHRY, CDR2 SYGVKD. The CDR3 is 13 residues long. The V end lost 7 bases, the J end lost 5 bases, and 14 bases lay between the germline ends. At least ten counts were recorded for this clonotype. Its antigen remains unknown. The chain employs TRBV10-3 and TRBJ2-5, with D uncertain. Specimen: PBMCs, mostly from graft donor cells, collected 180 days after TCRalphabeta/CD19-depleted stem cell transplant. The TCR was taken from a male patient younger than 18 who had a stem cell transplant for acute myeloid leukemia, so the T cells may come from the graft donor. Written as DNA, the CDR3 is TGTGCCATCACCCCTCAGGTCGGGGAGACCCAGTACTTC. Amino acids: CAITPQVGETQYF.